The 8 T cell receptor beta chains below were found in one sample sequenced in a study of T cells in Graves' hyperthyroidism and ophthalmopathy. What was amplified from RNA transcripts were TCR beta CDR3 regions. The TCR CDR3 first-round RT-PCR relied on the HTBI primer set. TCRdb processed the multiplex PCR reads anew with MiXCR; each CDR3 protein has one entry. The sample has a few hundred thousand distinct CDR3 sequences, 13% to 15% seen once. Sequenced input: blood. These receptors came from a woman aged 55 to 70 with Graves' ophthalmopathy.

This clonotype was picked up a small number of times. The chain carries TRBV15 and TRBJ2-7; the match to TRBD2 covers 7 bases. The V gene end was trimmed by 0 bases and the J gene end by 0 bases; junction bases not matched to a gene: 8. This CDR3 has 17 residues. Per germline, CDR1 LNHNV and CDR2 YYDKDF (reference sequence). CDR3 bases: TGTGCCACCAGCAGAGATTTGGGCCAGCGGGACTCCTACGAGCAGTACTTC. Translated, it gives CATSRDLGQRDSYEQYF.

At least ten counts were recorded for this clonotype. The CDR3 DNA is TGTGCCAGCAGCACGGGACTGACGCAAGAGACCCAGTACTTC. Translated: CASSTGLTQETQYF. The V and J genes are TRBV5-5 and TRBJ2-5, with D maybe TRBD2 (6 bases). Germline CDR1 and CDR2: SGHKS and YYEKEE (reference sequence). The CDR3 length is 14 residues. The V end lost 4 bases, the J end lost 2 bases, and 12 bases lay between the germline ends.

This clonotype was seen at least ten times. This chain joins TRBV20-1 and TRBJ2-7; D is undetermined. The CDR3 has 13 residues. V lost 3 bases, J lost 2 bases, and 11 bases lay in between. From germline, CDR1 is DFQATT and CDR2 SNEGSKA (reference sequence). The CDR3 DNA sequence: TGCAGTGCTAGTGCACGGGCTGCCTACGAGCAGTACTTC. Translation: CSASARAAYEQYF.

This sequence joins TRBV2 and TRBJ1-4; no reliable D call. There are 15 residues in the CDR3. Trimming took off 11 bases at V and 0 bases at J, with 16 bases between the two ends. The germline V gene has CDR1 SNHLY and CDR2 FYNNEI. The CDR3 DNA reads as TGTGCCGGCGGTGGGTTGGGAACAACTAATGAAAAACTGTTTTTT. It specifies CAGGGLGTTNEKLFF.

The table lists this clonotype with a few counts. This sequence joins TRBV24-1 and TRBJ1-3; D remains unclear. Germline CDR1 reads KGHDR; CDR2 reads SFDVKD. This CDR3 spans 15 amino acids. The ends were cut back, 4 bases at V and 2 bases at J, with 11 bases in the middle. The CDR3 is CATSDPRETGNTIYF. The DNA for the CDR3 is TGTGCCACCAGTGACCCAAGAGAAACTGGAAACACCATATATTTT.

As for this clonotype: The germline gene is not matched at one end of the junction; a read error may be the cause. This chain uses TRBV5-1 with TRBJ2-3, with D unclear. This CDR3 is 15 amino acids long. The germline gives CDR1 SGHRS, CDR2 YFSETQ. The CDR3 protein is CASSLRERSTDTQYF. CDR3 nucleotide sequence: TGCGCCAGCAGCTTGAGGGAAAGAAGCACTGATACGCAGTATTTT.

This clonotype has a count of ten or more. The CDR3 loop is CASSPGIWDTQYF. CDR3 DNA sequence: TGTGCCAGCTCACCAGGGATCTGGGATACGCAGTATTTT. V is TRBV18 and J is TRBJ2-3; no definite D call. CDR1 and CDR2 from the germline V gene are KGHSH and LQKENI. This CDR3 contains 13 residues. Trimming took off 2 bases at V and 6 bases at J, with 9 bases between the two ends. The full variable domain, with the rest looked up from reference TRBV18 and TRBJ2-3, is NAGVMQNPRHLVRRRGQEARLRCSPMKGHSHVYWYRQLPEEGLKFMVYLQKENIIDESGMPKERFSAEFPKEGPSILRIQQVVRGDSAAYFCASSPGIWDTQYFGPGTRLTVL.

Concerning this clonotype: Given a much more abundant clone one base away, this may be a read error. The chain recombines TRBV12-3 or TRBV12-4 with TRBJ2-3, with TRBD1 identical over 9 bases. CDR3 length: 14 residues. Germline trimming cut 8 bases from V and 4 bases from J; bases unmatched to any gene: 7. The CDR3 loop reads CASGQGQGADTQYF. CDR3 nucleotide sequence: TGTGCCAGCGGCCAGGGACAGGGAGCAGATACGCAGTATTTT.